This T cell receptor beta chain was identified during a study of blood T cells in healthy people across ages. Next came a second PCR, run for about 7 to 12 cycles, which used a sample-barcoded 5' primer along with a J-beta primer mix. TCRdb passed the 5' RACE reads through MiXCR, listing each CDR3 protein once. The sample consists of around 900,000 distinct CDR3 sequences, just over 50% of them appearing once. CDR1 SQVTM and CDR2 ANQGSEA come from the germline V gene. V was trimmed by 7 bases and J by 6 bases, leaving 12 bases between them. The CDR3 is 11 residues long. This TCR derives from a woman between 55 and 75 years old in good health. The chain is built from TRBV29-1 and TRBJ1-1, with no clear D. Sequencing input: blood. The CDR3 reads CSGAVISEAFF. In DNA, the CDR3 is TGCAGCGGTGCTGTTATATCTGAAGCTTTCTTT.